This is a list of T cell receptor beta chains from one sample in a study of cytomegalovirus exposure and HLA in healthy donors. Profiling relied on immunoSEQ multiplex PCR, and the TCRdb table lists in-frame clones only, not all of them. The repertoire holds 150,000 or so clones, with around 78% as singletons. The specimen was PBMCs. The receptors stem from a woman aged 40 to 50 in good health and CMV-seronegative. The CDR3 runs from the conserved cysteine through the conserved F or W. Each record gives: D gene, J gene, clone size, V gene, CDR3 DNA, CDR3 protein. The D gene is left open where the match is weak. Size values are once, few and many counts, or a class for expanded clones, and some rows have none.

>.|TRBJ1-2|.|TRBV5-1
TGCGCCACCAGACAGGCCGCCTCATATGGCTACACCTTC
CATRQAASYGYTF
>TRBD2|TRBJ2-1|.|TRBV2
TGTGCCAGCAGTGGGGATAGCGGGAGGGACGAGCAGTTCTTC
CASSGDSGRDEQFF
>.|TRBJ2-7|.|TRBV28
TGTGCCAGCAGGGATACCGGGACTCTCGGCCACGAGCAGTACTTC
CASRDTGTLGHEQYF
>.|TRBJ2-5|.|TRBV2
TGTGCCAGCAGTGAAGCTAGGGGGTTGGGAGAGACCCAGTACTTC
CASSEARGLGETQYF
>TRBD2|TRBJ2-7|.|TRBV7-9
TGTGCCAGCAGCCCCCTGTTAGCGGGATCTTACGAGCAGTACTTC
CASSPLLAGSYEQYF
>TRBD2|TRBJ2-1|many|TRBV7-8
TGTGCCAGCAGCTTAGAGGCGGGAGGATCGTACAATGAGCAGTTCTTC
CASSLEAGGSYNEQFF
>TRBD2|TRBJ2-2|.|TRBV7-8
TGTGCCAGCAGCTTTCGACTAGCGGCTTGGCTGTTTTTT
CASSFRLAAWLFF
>.|TRBJ2-2|few|TRBV5-6
TGTGCCAGCAGCGGGCAGGTGAACACCGGGGAGCTGTTTTTT
CASSGQVNTGELFF
>TRBD1|TRBJ2-7|.|TRBV5-1
TGCGCCAGCAGCTTGGTCGCAGGGGGCTACGAGCAGTACTTC
CASSLVAGGYEQYF
>TRBD2|TRBJ2-1|few|TRBV11-2
TGTGCCAGCAGTCATGCCGGGACTAGCGGGAACAATGAGCAGTTCTTC
CASSHAGTSGNNEQFF
>TRBD2|TRBJ2-1|few|TRBV5-1
TGCGCCAGCAGCTTGGGGACTAGCGGGAGGGACGAGCAGTTCTTC
CASSLGTSGRDEQFF
>.|TRBJ1-1|.|TRBV5-5
TGTGCCAGCAGCTTGGTAATGACGTGGGGAGGCACTGAAGCTTTCTTT
CASSLVMTWGGTEAFF
>.|TRBJ2-2|.|TRBV19
TGTGCCAGTAGTACCCCGGGAAATCCCACCGGGGAGCTGTTTTTT
CASSTPGNPTGELFF
>.|TRBJ2-3|.|TRBV7-9
TGTGCCAGCAGCACCAACACGAGGGTGGATACGCAGTATTTT
CASSTNTRVDTQYF
>.|TRBJ1-3|.|TRBV6-5
TGTGCCAGCAGTTACGGGGCGGACTCTGGAAACACCATATATTTT
CASSYGADSGNTIYF
>.|TRBJ1-1|.|TRBV9
TGTGCCAGCAGCGTTAACCCCAGTGACACTGAAGCTTTCTTT
CASSVNPSDTEAFF
>TRBD2|TRBJ2-7|.|TRBV9
TGTGCCAGCAGCGAAGGGACTAGCGCTTCCTACGAGCAGTACTTC
CASSEGTSASYEQYF
>TRBD2|TRBJ2-3|.|TRBV18
TGTGCCAGCTCACAGAGACTAGCGGCTAGCACAGATACGCAGTATTTT
CASSQRLAASTDTQYF
>TRBD1|TRBJ2-7|.|TRBV11-2
TGTGCCAGCAGCTCCATCCGGGGACAGACATACGAGCAGTACTTC
CASSSIRGQTYEQYF
>TRBD2|TRBJ2-7|.|TRBV9
TGTGCCAGCAGCGTAGAAGGGACTAGCGGGAGCTACGAGCAGTACTTC
CASSVEGTSGSYEQYF
>.|TRBJ2-7|.|TRBV27
TGTGCCAGCTTTAGCGGAACCTACGAGCAGTACTTC
CASFSGTYEQYF
>.|TRBJ2-7|.|TRBV2
TGTGCCAGCAGTGGAGGTTTTCAATACGAGCAGTACTTC
CASSGGFQYEQYF
>.|TRBJ1-5|.|TRBV28
TGTGCCAGCATCCTAGCCGGTCAGCCCCAGCATTTT
CASILAGQPQHF
>.|TRBJ1-1|.|TRBV7-9
TGTGCCAGCGGAACGGGGGCTGAAGCTTTCTTT
CASGTGAEAFF
>TRBD1|TRBJ1-5|.|TRBV5-1
TGCGCCAGCAGCTGGGACAGGGTCGATAGCAATCAGCCCCAGCATTTT
CASSWDRVDSNQPQHF
>TRBD2|TRBJ2-2|.|TRBV2
TGTGCCAGCGGACCCGGGACTAGCGAGGTTTCCGGGGAGCTGTTTTTT
CASGPGTSEVSGELFF
>.|TRBJ1-2|.|TRBV30
TGTGCCTGGAACAAAGGACATCCTCCGTTGGGCTACACCTTC
CAWNKGHPPLGYTF
>TRBD1|TRBJ1-2|.|TRBV2
TGTGCCAGCAGTGTACCGGGACAGGGGCTGGGAGGCTACACCTTC
CASSVPGQGLGGYTF
>TRBD1|TRBJ2-7|.|TRBV27
TGTGCCAGCTCTACTTCGACAGGGCCTACCTACGAGCAGTACTTC
CASSTSTGPTYEQYF
>.|TRBJ2-1|.|TRBV28
TGTGCCACCGGCGGGTCCTCGAGCTCCTACAATGAGCAGTTCTTC
CATGGSSSSYNEQFF
>TRBD1|TRBJ2-1|.|TRBV2
TGTGCCAGCGAGGGACAGGGAAGCCTCAATGAGCAGTTCTTC
CASEGQGSLNEQFF
>TRBD2|TRBJ2-1|.|TRBV2
TGTGCCAGCAGTGGGGGGGAGGGGTGGAATGAGCAGTTCTTC
CASSGGEGWNEQFF
>TRBD2|TRBJ2-5|.|TRBV7-9
TGTGCCAGCAGCGGGACTAGCGGGATAGGGACCCAGTACTTC
CASSGTSGIGTQYF
>.|TRBJ1-5|.|TRBV15
TGTGCCACCAGCAGTCCGACACAGGGTAACAATCAGCCCCAGCATTTT
CATSSPTQGNNQPQHF
>.|TRBJ1-2|.|TRBV28
TGTGCCAGCAGTCTCCCCCAGGCGGGTGGCTACACCTTC
CASSLPQAGGYTF
>TRBD2|TRBJ2-1|.|TRBV11-2
TGTGCCAGCAGTAGATTGACTAGCGGGGCCTACAATGAGCAGTTCTTC
CASSRLTSGAYNEQFF
>TRBD2|TRBJ2-7|.|TRBV28
TGTGCCAGCAGTTACTCCGTGGGGCTAGCGGGAGGCTACGAGCAGTACTTC
CASSYSVGLAGGYEQYF
>TRBD2|TRBJ2-7|.|TRBV6-1
TGTGCCAGCAGTGCAGGACTAGCGCCAGGTCTCGAGCAGTACTTC
CASSAGLAPGLEQYF
>.|TRBJ1-2|.|TRBV28
TGTGCCAGCAGTTTTGTCTCGGGCAGGGGATCCTATGGCTACACCTTC
CASSFVSGRGSYGYTF
>TRBD1|TRBJ2-7|.|TRBV27
TGTGCCAGCAGTTCCTCCGGGACAGGGAGAGAGCAGTACTTC
CASSSSGTGREQYF
>.|TRBJ1-2|.|TRBV2
TGTGCCAGCAGTACAGAGCAGGGTCGCTTTGGCTACACCTTC
CASSTEQGRFGYTF
>.|TRBJ1-5|once|TRBV7-8
TGTGCCAGCAGCTTAGTTCCTGACAGCCCCTATCAGCCCCAGCATTTT
CASSLVPDSPYQPQHF